Below are 30 T cell receptor beta chains sequenced from a single sample in a study of response to subunit inactivated influenza vaccine. From the RT-PCR reads, TCRdb called clonotypes with MiXCR, one entry per CDR3 protein. The sample has 600,000 to 700,000 distinct CDR3 sequences; 14% are singletons. Sample: PBMCs from blood, taken approximately 15 days before vaccination. Every receptor here comes from a man in his fifties or sixties who received an inactivated influenza vaccine.

The CDR3, as DNA: TGTGCCAGCAGCTTGAAGAACGGGAGGGTCTCCTACAATGAGCAGTTCTTC. Translated: CASSLKNGRVSYNEQFF. The V gene is TRBV5-4, the J gene TRBJ2-1; 8 nucleotides agree with TRBD2. The CDR3 spans 17 residues. From germline, CDR1 is SGHNT and CDR2 YYREEE (reference sequence). With 1 base clipped from V and 0 bases from J, the junction kept 6 bases outside the gene matches.

DNA of the CDR3: TGTGCCAGCACAGGGGCAGCTAACTATGGCTACACCTTC. It translates to CASTGAANYGYTF. This chain links TRBV6-1 with TRBJ1-2; the D gene is possibly TRBD1 (6 bases). The CDR3 runs 13 residues. V dropped 7 bases and J dropped 0 bases, with 9 bases sitting between them. Germline V gene data show CDR1 as MNHNS and CDR2 as SASEGT.

This clonotype was seen many times. J is TRBJ1-1 and V is TRBV4-2; D is unresolved. V dropped 1 base and J dropped 1 base, with 10 bases sitting between them. Germline values: CDR1 LGHNA, CDR2 YNFKEQ. The CDR3 covers 15 residues. The CDR3 is CASSQGTGKNTEAFF. The CDR3 DNA reads TGTGCCAGCAGCCAAGGGACCGGAAAGAACACTGAAGCTTTCTTT.

The CDR3, as DNA: TGTGCCAGTAGTATAGGCGGGACAGCTTCCTACGAGCAGTACTTC. This gives the protein CASSIGGTASYEQYF. V usage is TRBV19 and J usage is TRBJ2-7; a weak D match, TRBD1 (7 bases). The germline V gene encodes CDR1 LNHDA and CDR2 SQIVND (reference sequence). The germline V and J ends were trimmed by 1 base and 1 base, with 11 bases remaining between them. This CDR3 region has 15 residues. Supplemented by reference TRBV19 and TRBJ2-7, the full variable domain reads DGGITQSPKYLFRKEGQNVTLSCEQNLNHDAMYWYRQDPGQGLRLIYYSQIVNDFQKGDIAEGYSVSREKKESFPLTVTSAQKNPTAFYLCASSIGGTASYEQYFGPGTRLTVT.

This chain links TRBV15 with TRBJ2-7; D is possibly TRBD2 (6 bases). The CDR3 is made up of 14 amino acids. CDR1 and CDR2 (germline): LNHNV, YYDKDF (reference sequence). Trimming pared 1 base from V and 6 bases from J, leaving 13 bases between. CDR3 nucleotide sequence: TGTGCCACCAGCAGAGTAGGAGGGTCTTCCGAGCAGTACTTC. It codes for CATSRVGGSSEQYF.

The chain combines TRBV2 with TRBJ1-1, with D perhaps TRBD1 (6 bases). Germline assignment: CDR1 SNHLY and CDR2 FYNNEI. Trimming pared 6 bases from V and 5 bases from J, leaving 19 bases between. This CDR3 is 15 amino acids long. The CDR3 coding sequence is TGTGCCAGCAGAGACGGGGGGGCAGGTAGGACTGAAGCTTTCTTT. Protein product: CASRDGGAGRTEAFF.

This clonotype was picked up a small number of times. The chain recombines TRBV20-1 with TRBJ2-5, with D unclear. V shed 2 bases and J shed 2 bases, with 12 bases lying between them. The CDR3 sequence is 14 residues long. Germline-derived CDR1 and CDR2 are DFQATT and SNEGSKA (reference sequence). The CDR3 loop reads CSARYNNPQETQYF. In DNA form, the CDR3 reads TGCAGTGCTAGATACAACAACCCTCAAGAGACCCAGTACTTC.

This clonotype occurred a few times. The J gene is TRBJ1-2, the V gene TRBV12-3 or TRBV12-4, with 7 bases fitting TRBD1. J gave up 2 bases and V 3 bases, and 12 bases lay outside the gene matches. This CDR3 region has 17 residues. CDR3 bases: TGTGCCAGCAGTTTCTTAGGTATTTGGGACAGCAACTATGGCTACACCTTC. It specifies CASSFLGIWDSNYGYTF.

This clonotype was seen more than once but under ten times. The chain is built from TRBV19 and TRBJ2-5; 7 bases are a match to TRBD1. V was clipped by 9 bases and J by 1 base; unmatched bases: 5. CDR1 is LNHDA, CDR2 SQIVND, per germline (reference sequence). The CDR3 loop spans 13 amino acids. CDR3 DNA: TGTGCCAGCCGGGACAGATTCCAAGAGACCCAGTACTTC. Translating gives CASRDRFQETQYF.

This clonotype turned up a few times. The chain is built from TRBV6-2 or TRBV6-3 and TRBJ2-5; TRBD1 matches 9 bases. Trimming at V came to 6 bases and at J to 5 bases, leaving 4 bases not matched to a gene. Looked up from germline, CDR1 is MNHEY and CDR2 is SVGEGT. The length of the CDR3 is 13 residues. The CDR3 DNA is TGTGCCAGCAGACAGGGGGCAGTTGAGACCCAGTACTTC. Residues: CASRQGAVETQYF.

This clonotype appeared a few times. This chain joins TRBV28 and TRBJ2-2; D ambiguous. The CDR3 runs to 16 residues. Trimming left V 3 bases short and J 3 bases short, with 14 bases between. Germline values: CDR1 MDHEN, CDR2 SYDVKM. The CDR3 loop reads CASSFRWHRDTGELFF. CDR3 sequence (DNA): TGTGCCAGCAGTTTCCGATGGCATAGGGACACCGGGGAGCTGTTTTTT.

The V and J genes are TRBV9 and TRBJ2-1; 9 bases match TRBD1. Germline V gives CDR1 SGDLS, CDR2 YYNGEE. The CDR3 sequence is 15 residues long. V was pared by 3 bases and J by 1 base, with 2 bases of the junction left unmatched. This chain's CDR3 is CASSAGTGSYNEQFF. CDR3 bases: TGTGCCAGCAGCGCCGGGACAGGGTCCTACAATGAGCAGTTCTTC.

In regard to this clonotype: One end of the junction varies from germline; a read error may be responsible. The chain is built from TRBV5-6 and TRBJ2-7; weak D call: TRBD1 (6 bases). The V gene's germline CDR1 is SGHDT and CDR2 YYEEEE. The length of the CDR3 is 15 residues. The CDR3 nucleotides are TGTGCCAGCAGCTCAACCGGGACACCGCCCTACGAGCGGTACTTC. The encoded protein is CASSSTGTPPYERYF.

This chain links TRBV27 with TRBJ2-5; tentative D call: TRBD1 (6 bases). From germline, CDR1 is MNHEY and CDR2 SMNVEV (reference sequence). Trimming left V 3 bases short and J 2 bases short, with 10 bases between. The CDR3 length is 14 residues. CDR3 DNA: TGTGCCAGCAGTTTGGGACACACTCAAGAGACCCAGTACTTC. It encodes CASSLGHTQETQYF.

There are a few counts of this clonotype. V is TRBV20-1 and J is TRBJ2-7; no clear D. This CDR3 spans 13 amino acids. Germline-derived CDR1 and CDR2 are DFQATT and SNEGSKA (reference sequence). The V end was cut by 2 bases, the J end by 0 bases, with 8 bases between. In nucleotides, the CDR3 is TGCAGTGCTAGACATCAGGTCTCCTACGAGCAGTACTTC. Amino acid sequence: CSARHQVSYEQYF.

This clonotype was counted a few times. The rearrangement uses TRBV2 and TRBJ1-4, with 10 nucleotides matching TRBD1. The CDR3 consists of 16 residues. Looked up from germline, CDR1 is SNHLY and CDR2 is FYNNEI. V trimming: 0 bases; J trimming: 8 bases; junction bases outside the gene matches: 6. The CDR3 loop reads CASSEALGQGGEKLFF. CDR3 coding DNA: TGTGCCAGCAGTGAAGCGCTCGGACAGGGGGGGGAAAAACTGTTTTTT.

This rearrangement joins TRBV4-3 to TRBJ2-7; the match to TRBD1 covers 10 bases. This CDR3 has 16 amino acids. Trimming at V came to 0 bases and at J to 3 bases, leaving 5 bases not matched to a gene. In germline, CDR1 is LGHNA, CDR2 YSLEER. The CDR3 region is CASSQETGTGDYEQYF. DNA of the CDR3: TGCGCCAGCAGCCAAGAAACCGGGACAGGGGACTACGAGCAGTACTTC.

The gene calls are TRBV5-1 and TRBJ2-1; perhaps TRBD1 as D (6 bases). V was clipped by 3 bases and J by 4 bases, with 11 bases between them. The CDR3 extends over 14 amino acids. Germline V CDR1 and CDR2: SGHRS, YFSETQ. CDR3 coding DNA: TGCGCCAGCAGCTCCGTGGACAGTTACAATGAGCAGTTCTTC. Translating it yields CASSSVDSYNEQFF.

This clonotype occurred many times. The chain uses TRBV28 and TRBJ2-5; D remains unclear. V shed 6 bases and J shed 1 base, with 15 bases lying between them. The V gene's germline CDR1 is MDHEN and CDR2 SYDVKM. CDR3 length equals 15 residues. The CDR3 DNA follows: TGTGCCAGCAGACGCGGCCCGTACTCCCAAGAGACCCAGTACTTC. The encoded protein is CASRRGPYSQETQYF. Variable domain in full (rest from reference TRBV28 and TRBJ2-5): DVKVTQSSRYLVKRTGEKVFLECVQDMDHENMFWYRQDPGLGLRLIYFSYDVKMKEKGDIPEGYSVSREKKERFSLILESASTNQTSMYLCASRRGPYSQETQYFGPGTRLLVL.

Here the CDR3 DNA reads TGCAGTGCCCCCAAGGGGACAGGGATACACGAGCAGTACTTC. This sequence encodes CSAPKGTGIHEQYF. This sequence joins TRBV20-1 and TRBJ2-7; 9 nucleotides line up with TRBD1. The CDR3 contains 14 residues. The germline CDR1 and CDR2 sequences are DFQATT and SNEGSKA (reference sequence). The junction had 11 bases not matched to a gene; V was cut back by 6 bases and J by 5 bases.

This clonotype was recorded a few times. V and J are TRBV27 and TRBJ2-2, with 8 bases matching TRBD1. Trimming removed 3 bases from V and 2 bases from J; junction bases left unmatched: 5. Germline CDR1 is MNHEY and CDR2 is SMNVEV (reference sequence). This CDR3 is 16 amino acids long. Here the CDR3 DNA reads TGTGCCAGCAGTTTTGGGACAGGCGGAAACACCGGGGAGCTGTTTTTT. Amino acid sequence: CASSFGTGGNTGELFF.

The rearrangement joins TRBV2 to TRBJ1-2, with TRBD1 as a possible D gene (5 bases). Germline V gene lookup returns CDR1 SNHLY and CDR2 FYNNEI. CDR3 length: 13 amino acids. Trimming removed 8 bases from V and 6 bases from J, with 16 bases in between. CDR3 sequence: CASGLRGGDGYTF. The CDR3 region has the DNA TGTGCCAGCGGTCTCCGGGGCGGGGATGGCTACACCTTC.

This clonotype was seen a handful of times. The chain recombines TRBV9 with TRBJ1-6, with D uncertain. V shed 4 bases and J shed 9 bases, with 11 bases lying between them. The CDR3 spans 13 residues. The germline V gene has CDR1 SGDLS and CDR2 YYNGEE. DNA of the CDR3: TGTGCCAGCAGCCTCCGTCGGAGTTCACCCCTCCACTTT. Its translation: CASSLRRSSPLHF.

This clonotype was recorded a few times. The rearrangement joins TRBV6-2 or TRBV6-3 to TRBJ1-1; 8 bases line up with TRBD1. Germline assignment: CDR1 MNHEY and CDR2 SVGEGT. V shed 0 bases, J shed 1 base, and the junction held 4 bases outside the gene matches. The CDR3 is made up of 16 amino acids. CDR3 nucleotide sequence: TGTGCCAGCAGTTACTCGACAGGGGCCAGGAACACTGAAGCTTTCTTT. Protein product: CASSYSTGARNTEAFF.

This chain links TRBV29-1 with TRBJ2-1; possible D gene TRBD2, 6 bases. The CDR3 is made up of 15 amino acids. V was shortened by 4 bases and J by 1 base, with 14 bases between the two germline ends. Germline CDR1 SQVTM, CDR2 ANQGSEA. As DNA, the CDR3 is TGCAGCGTTGGGTGGGGTGGGGGGTCCTACAATGAGCAGTTCTTC. Its translation is CSVGWGGGSYNEQFF.

The J gene is TRBJ2-7, the V gene TRBV19; 7 positions match TRBD1. Germline CDR1 reads LNHDA; CDR2 reads SQIVND (reference sequence). This CDR3 contains 14 residues. With 6 bases clipped from V and 2 bases from J, the junction kept 7 bases outside the gene matches. The CDR3 region has the DNA TGTGCCAGTAGAAGAACCGGGACAGCCTACGAGCAGTACTTC. Translated: CASRRTGTAYEQYF.

The chain has TRBV12-3 or TRBV12-4 and TRBJ1-1; D might be TRBD1 (6 bases). V lost 7 bases, J lost 3 bases, and 24 bases lay in between. The CDR3 totals 17 residues. CDR3 nucleotide sequence: TGTGCCAGCAACGACGCCGGGACAACCAGTCGATACACTGAAGCTTTCTTT. It translates to CASNDAGTTSRYTEAFF.

This clonotype occurred a few times. A much bigger clone sits one base away, suggesting this may be a read error. The chain recombines TRBV4-1 with TRBJ2-1; D unclear. V was trimmed by 7 bases and J by 0 bases, leaving 7 bases between them. This CDR3 has 13 amino acids. Germline CDR1 reads MGHRA; CDR2 reads YSYEKL. The CDR3 region has the DNA TGCGCCAGCAAGTGGATCTCCTACAATGAGCAGTTCTTC. This codes for CASKWISYNEQFF.

This clonotype turned up a few times. This sequence joins TRBV4-1 and TRBJ2-1; 7 bases match TRBD2. V lost 3 bases to trimming and J lost 0 bases; unmatched junction nucleotides: 8. CDR1 MGHRA and CDR2 YSYEKL come from the germline V gene. This CDR3 is 17 amino acids long. The CDR3 loop reads CASSQGPGGPSYNEQFF. In nucleotides, the CDR3 is TGCGCCAGCAGCCAGGGTCCGGGGGGACCCTCCTACAATGAGCAGTTCTTC.

This clonotype occurred a few times. This chain joins TRBV2 and TRBJ1-2; TRBD1 agrees at 7 bases. V lost 0 bases and J lost 5; bases outside the gene matches: 0. Per the germline V gene, CDR1 is SNHLY and CDR2 is FYNNEI. The CDR3 extends over 13 amino acids. CDR3 DNA sequence: TGTGCCAGCAGTGAAGCGACAGGGTATGGCTACACCTTC. Protein: CASSEATGYGYTF.